The clone carrying this TCR beta chain was picked up a small number of times. Its antigen is not identified. These data come from a study of cytomegalovirus exposure and HLA in healthy donors. Deletions cut 0 bases from V and 2 bases from J, with 12 bases between. This CDR3 is built from 15 residues. CDR1 is SGHKS and CDR2 is YYEKEE in the germline V gene (reference sequence). PCR employed 60 Vbeta and 13 Jbeta primers. Assay used: immunoSEQ multiplex PCR; TCRdb lists only in-frame clones, some missing. The sample comprises around 130,000 clones, roughly 9% of which are singletons, and 5.5% to 7.5% rests with the top ten. There were likely unrecorded immune exposures, though donors were nominally healthy when sampled. Notes on the study in general: What TCR beta sequences reportedly achieved was accurate prediction of HLA-A and HLA-B alleles in most subjects. In vitro confirmation showed three CMV-associated chains to be CMV antigen specific. A link between a missense DCLRE1C variant and TCR beta V- and J-gene trimming emerged from a later analysis.

The sequencing input was PBMCs. This chain connects TRBV5-5 to TRBJ2-7; maybe TRBD2 (6 bases). The clonotype comes from a woman in her forties in good health and CMV-seropositive. The DNA for the CDR3 is TGTGCCAGCAGCTTGGAAGGAGGGATTACCTACGAGCAGTACTTC. Translation: CASSLEGGITYEQYF.